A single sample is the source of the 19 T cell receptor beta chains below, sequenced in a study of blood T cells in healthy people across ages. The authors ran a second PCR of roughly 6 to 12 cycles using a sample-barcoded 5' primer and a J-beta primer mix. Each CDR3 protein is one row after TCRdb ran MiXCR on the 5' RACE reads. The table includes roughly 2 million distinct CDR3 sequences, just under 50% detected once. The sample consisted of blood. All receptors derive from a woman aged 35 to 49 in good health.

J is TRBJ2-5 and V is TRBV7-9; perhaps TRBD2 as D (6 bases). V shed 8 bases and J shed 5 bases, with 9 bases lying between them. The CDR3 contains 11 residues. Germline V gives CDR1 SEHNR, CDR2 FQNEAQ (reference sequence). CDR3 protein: CASYGRETQYF. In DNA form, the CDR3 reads TGTGCCAGCTATGGGAGGGAGACCCAGTACTTC.

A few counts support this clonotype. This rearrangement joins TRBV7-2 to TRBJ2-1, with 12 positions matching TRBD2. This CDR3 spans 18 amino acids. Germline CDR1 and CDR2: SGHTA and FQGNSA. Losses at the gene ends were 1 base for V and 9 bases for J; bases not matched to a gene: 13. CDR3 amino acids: CASSLVASGGAAVGEQFF. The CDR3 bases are TGTGCCAGCAGCTTAGTAGCTAGCGGGGGGGCCGCTGTGGGTGAGCAGTTCTTC.

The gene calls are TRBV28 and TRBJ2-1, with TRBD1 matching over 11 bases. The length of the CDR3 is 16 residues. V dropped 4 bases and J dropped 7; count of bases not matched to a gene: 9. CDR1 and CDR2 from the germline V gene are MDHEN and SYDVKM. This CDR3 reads CASSSPGGQGVNEQFF. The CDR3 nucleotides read TGTGCCAGCAGTTCCCCGGGGGGACAGGGGGTGAATGAGCAGTTCTTC.

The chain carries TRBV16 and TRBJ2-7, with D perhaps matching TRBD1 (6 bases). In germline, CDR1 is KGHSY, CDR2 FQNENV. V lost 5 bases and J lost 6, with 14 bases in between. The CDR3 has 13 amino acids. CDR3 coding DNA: TGTGCCAGCAGCTACAGGGCAGTAGGCGAGCAGTACTTC. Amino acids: CASSYRAVGEQYF.

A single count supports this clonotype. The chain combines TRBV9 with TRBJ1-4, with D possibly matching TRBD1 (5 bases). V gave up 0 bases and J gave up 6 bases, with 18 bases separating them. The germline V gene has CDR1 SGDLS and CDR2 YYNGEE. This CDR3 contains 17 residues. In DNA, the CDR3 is TGTGCCAGCAGCGTAGCGGACACTCCCCGGCGGTATGAAAAACTGTTTTTT. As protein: CASSVADTPRRYEKLFF.

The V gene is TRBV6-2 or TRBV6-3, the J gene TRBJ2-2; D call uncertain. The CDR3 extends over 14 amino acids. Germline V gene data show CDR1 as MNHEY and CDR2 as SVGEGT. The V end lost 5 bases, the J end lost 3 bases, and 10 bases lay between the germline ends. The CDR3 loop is CASSPHDDTGELFF. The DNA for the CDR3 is TGTGCCAGCAGTCCCCACGACGACACCGGGGAGCTGTTTTTT.

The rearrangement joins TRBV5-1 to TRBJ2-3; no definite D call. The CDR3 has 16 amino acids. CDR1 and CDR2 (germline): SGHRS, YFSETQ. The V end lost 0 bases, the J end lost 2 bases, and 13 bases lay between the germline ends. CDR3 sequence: CASSLAQPSYTDTQYF. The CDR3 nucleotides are TGCGCCAGCAGCTTGGCCCAGCCGTCTTACACAGATACGCAGTATTTT.

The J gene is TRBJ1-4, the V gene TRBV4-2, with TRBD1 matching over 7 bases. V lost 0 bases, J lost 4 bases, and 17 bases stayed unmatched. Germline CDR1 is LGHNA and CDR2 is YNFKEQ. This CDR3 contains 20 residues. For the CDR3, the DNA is TGTGCCAGCAGCCAAGATGGTTCCCGGACAGGTGGGGGATGTAATGAAAAACTGTTTTTT. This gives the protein CASSQDGSRTGGGCNEKLFF.

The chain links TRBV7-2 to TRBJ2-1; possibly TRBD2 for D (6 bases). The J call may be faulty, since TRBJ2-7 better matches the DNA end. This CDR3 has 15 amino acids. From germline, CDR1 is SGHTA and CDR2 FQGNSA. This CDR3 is CASSLRDFPYNEQYF. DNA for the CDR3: TGTGCCAGCAGCTTACGGGACTTTCCCTACAATGAGCAGTACTTC.

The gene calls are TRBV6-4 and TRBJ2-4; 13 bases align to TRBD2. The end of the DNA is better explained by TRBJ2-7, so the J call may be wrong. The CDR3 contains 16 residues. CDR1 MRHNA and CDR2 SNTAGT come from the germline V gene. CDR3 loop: CASSESGTSGAYEQYF. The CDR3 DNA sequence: TGTGCCAGCAGCGAATCCGGGACTAGCGGGGCCTACGAGCAGTACTTC.

The CDR3 DNA is TGTGCCACCCGATTTCGGTCGTCCTCCTACGAGCAGTACTTC. Protein product: CATRFRSSSYEQYF. This rearrangement joins TRBV11-2 to TRBJ2-7, with D unresolved. The CDR3 sequence is 14 residues long. V shed 10 bases and J shed 0 bases, with 16 bases lying between them. Germline CDR1 is SGHAT and CDR2 is FQNNGV.

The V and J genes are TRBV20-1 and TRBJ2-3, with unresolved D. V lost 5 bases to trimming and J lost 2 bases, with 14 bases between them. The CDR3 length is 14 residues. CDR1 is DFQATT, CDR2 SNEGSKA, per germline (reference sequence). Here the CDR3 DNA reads TGCAGTGCTCTTACGAAACCCCACACAGATACGCAGTATTTT. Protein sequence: CSALTKPHTDTQYF.

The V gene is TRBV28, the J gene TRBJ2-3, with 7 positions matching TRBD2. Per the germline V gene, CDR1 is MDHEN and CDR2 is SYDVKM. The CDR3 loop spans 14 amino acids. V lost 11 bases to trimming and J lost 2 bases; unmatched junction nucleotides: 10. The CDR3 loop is CAGLGSGPTDTQYF. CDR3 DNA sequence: TGTGCCGGGTTAGGTAGCGGGCCCACAGATACGCAGTATTTT.

DNA of the CDR3: TGCGCCAGCAGGAACGGTAGGGAATATTACAATGAGCAGTACTTC. This codes for CASRNGREYYNEQYF. The chain has TRBV5-1 and TRBJ2-7; D uncertain. Trimming took 5 bases from V and 7 from J, leaving 22 bases between them. Germline values: CDR1 SGHRS, CDR2 YFSETQ. The CDR3 length is 15 residues.

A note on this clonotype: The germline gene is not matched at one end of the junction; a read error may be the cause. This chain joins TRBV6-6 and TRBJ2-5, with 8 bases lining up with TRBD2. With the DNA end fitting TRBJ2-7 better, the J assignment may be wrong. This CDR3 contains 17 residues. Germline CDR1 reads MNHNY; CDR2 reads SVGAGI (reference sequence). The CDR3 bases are TGTACCAGCACCGTTTCCCTAGCGGGCCCCATCCTAGGCGAGCAGTACTTC. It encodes CTSTVSLAGPILGEQYF.

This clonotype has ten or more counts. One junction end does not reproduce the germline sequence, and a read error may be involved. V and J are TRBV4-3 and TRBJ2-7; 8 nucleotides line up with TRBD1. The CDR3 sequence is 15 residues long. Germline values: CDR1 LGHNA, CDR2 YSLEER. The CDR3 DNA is TGTGCCAGCAGCCAAGGCGGGACAGGCTCCTACGAGCAGTACTTC. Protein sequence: CASSQGGTGSYEQYF.

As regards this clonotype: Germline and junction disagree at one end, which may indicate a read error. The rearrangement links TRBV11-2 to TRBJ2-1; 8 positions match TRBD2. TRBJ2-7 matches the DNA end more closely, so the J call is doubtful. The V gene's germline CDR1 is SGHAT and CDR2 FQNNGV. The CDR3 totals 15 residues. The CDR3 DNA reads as TGTGCCTGCAGCTTAGACGGGGGGGCCTACAATGAGCAGTACTTC. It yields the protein CACSLDGGAYNEQYF.

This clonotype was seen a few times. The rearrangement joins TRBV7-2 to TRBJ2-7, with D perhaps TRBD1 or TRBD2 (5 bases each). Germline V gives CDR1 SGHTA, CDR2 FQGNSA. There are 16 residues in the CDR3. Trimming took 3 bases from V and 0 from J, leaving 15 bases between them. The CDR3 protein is CASSFRYRDGSYEQYF. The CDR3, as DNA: TGTGCCAGCAGCTTTCGATACCGGGACGGCTCCTACGAGCAGTACTTC.

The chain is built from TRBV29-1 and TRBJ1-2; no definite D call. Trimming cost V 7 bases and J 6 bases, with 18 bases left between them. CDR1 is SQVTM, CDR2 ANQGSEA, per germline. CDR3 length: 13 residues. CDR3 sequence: CSDSGQWPNGYTF. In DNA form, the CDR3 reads TGCAGCGACAGCGGCCAGTGGCCGAATGGCTACACCTTC.